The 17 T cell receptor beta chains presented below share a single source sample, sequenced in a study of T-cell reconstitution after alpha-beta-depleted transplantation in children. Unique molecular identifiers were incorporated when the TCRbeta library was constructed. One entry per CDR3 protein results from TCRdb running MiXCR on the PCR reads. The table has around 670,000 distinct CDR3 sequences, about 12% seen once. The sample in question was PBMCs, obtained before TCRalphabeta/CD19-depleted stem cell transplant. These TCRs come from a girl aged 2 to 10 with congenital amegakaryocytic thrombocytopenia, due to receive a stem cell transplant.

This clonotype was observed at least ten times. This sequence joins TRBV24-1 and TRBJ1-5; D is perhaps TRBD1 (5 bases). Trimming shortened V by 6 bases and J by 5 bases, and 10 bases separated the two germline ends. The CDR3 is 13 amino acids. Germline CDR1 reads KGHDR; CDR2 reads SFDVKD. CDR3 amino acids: CATSPGSDQPQHF. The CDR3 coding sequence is TGTGCCACCAGTCCAGGGAGCGATCAGCCCCAGCATTTT.

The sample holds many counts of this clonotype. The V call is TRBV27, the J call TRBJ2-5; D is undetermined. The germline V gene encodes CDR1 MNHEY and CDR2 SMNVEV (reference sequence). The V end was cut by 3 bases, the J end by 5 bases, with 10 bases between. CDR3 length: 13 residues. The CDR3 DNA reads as TGTGCCAGCAGTTTGACGGGCATGGAGACCCAGTACTTC. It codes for CASSLTGMETQYF.

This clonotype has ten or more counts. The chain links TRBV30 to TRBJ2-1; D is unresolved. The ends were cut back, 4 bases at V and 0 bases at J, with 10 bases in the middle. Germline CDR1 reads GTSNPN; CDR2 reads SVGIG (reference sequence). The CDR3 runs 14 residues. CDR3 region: CAWMLVRSYNEQFF. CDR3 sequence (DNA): TGTGCCTGGATGCTGGTGCGCTCCTACAATGAGCAGTTCTTC.

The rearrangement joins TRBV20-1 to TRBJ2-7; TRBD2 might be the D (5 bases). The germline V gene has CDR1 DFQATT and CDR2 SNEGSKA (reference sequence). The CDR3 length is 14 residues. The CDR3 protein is CSAYRGGPPYEQYF. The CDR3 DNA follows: TGCAGCGCATACCGCGGAGGCCCTCCCTACGAGCAGTACTTC.

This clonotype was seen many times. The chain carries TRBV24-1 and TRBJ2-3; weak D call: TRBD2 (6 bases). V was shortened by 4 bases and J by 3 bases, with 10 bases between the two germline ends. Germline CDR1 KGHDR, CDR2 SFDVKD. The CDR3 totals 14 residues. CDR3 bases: TGTGCCACCAGTGACCCCGGGACTACAGATACGCAGTATTTT. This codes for CATSDPGTTDTQYF.

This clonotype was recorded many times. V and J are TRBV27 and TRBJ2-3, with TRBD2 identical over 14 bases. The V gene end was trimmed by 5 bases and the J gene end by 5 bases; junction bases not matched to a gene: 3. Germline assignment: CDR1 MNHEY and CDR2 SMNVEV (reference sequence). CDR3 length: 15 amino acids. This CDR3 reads CASSLGTSGGDTQYF. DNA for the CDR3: TGTGCCAGCAGTCTTGGGACTAGCGGGGGAGATACGCAGTATTTT.

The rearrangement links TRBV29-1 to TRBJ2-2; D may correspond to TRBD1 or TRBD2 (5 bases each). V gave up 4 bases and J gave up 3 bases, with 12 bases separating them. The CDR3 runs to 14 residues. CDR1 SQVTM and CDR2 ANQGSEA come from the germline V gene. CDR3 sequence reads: CSVVTGLDTGELFF. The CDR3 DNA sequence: TGCAGCGTTGTCACGGGGCTGGACACCGGGGAGCTGTTTTTT.

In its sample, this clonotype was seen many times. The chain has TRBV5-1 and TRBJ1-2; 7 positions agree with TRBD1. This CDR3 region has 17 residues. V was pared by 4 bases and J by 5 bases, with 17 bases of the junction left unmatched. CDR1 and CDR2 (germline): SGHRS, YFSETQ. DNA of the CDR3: TGCGCCAGCAGCGGATACAGGGGAAGTTCAGATCCTTATGGCTACACCTTC. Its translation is CASSGYRGSSDPYGYTF.

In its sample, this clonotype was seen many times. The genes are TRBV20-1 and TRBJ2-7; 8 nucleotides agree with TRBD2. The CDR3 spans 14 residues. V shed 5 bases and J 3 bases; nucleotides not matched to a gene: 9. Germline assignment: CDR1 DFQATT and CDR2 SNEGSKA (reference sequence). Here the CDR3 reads CSAVRAGAYYEQYF. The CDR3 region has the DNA TGCAGTGCTGTCCGAGCGGGAGCCTACTACGAGCAGTACTTC.

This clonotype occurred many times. The DNA for the CDR3 is TGCAGTGCTAGAGGAACTACTAGCGGGGAGCTGTTTTTT. Translated: CSARGTTSGELFF. The V and J genes are TRBV20-1 and TRBJ2-2; D may be TRBD2 (5 bases). The germline V gene has CDR1 DFQATT and CDR2 SNEGSKA (reference sequence). CDR3 length: 13 amino acids. Trimming cost V 1 base and J 7 bases, with 10 bases left between them.

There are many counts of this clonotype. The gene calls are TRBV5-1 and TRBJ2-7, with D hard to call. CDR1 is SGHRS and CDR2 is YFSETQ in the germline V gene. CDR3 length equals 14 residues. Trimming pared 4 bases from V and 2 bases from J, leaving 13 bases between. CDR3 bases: TGCGCCAGCAGCATAGAAAACATAGCCTACGAGCAGTACTTC. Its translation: CASSIENIAYEQYF.

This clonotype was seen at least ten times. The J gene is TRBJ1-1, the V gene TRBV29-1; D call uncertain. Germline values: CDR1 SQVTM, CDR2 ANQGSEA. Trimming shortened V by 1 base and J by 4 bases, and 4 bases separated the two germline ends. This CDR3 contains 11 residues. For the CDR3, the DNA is TGCAGCGTTGAAGGGGTCACTGAAGCTTTCTTT. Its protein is CSVEGVTEAFF.

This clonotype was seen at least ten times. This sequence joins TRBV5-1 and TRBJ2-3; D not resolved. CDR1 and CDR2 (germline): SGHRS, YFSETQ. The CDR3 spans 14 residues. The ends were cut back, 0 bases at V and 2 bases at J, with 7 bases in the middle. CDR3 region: CASSLGRTTDTQYF. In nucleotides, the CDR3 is TGCGCCAGCAGCTTGGGAAGAACCACAGATACGCAGTATTTT.

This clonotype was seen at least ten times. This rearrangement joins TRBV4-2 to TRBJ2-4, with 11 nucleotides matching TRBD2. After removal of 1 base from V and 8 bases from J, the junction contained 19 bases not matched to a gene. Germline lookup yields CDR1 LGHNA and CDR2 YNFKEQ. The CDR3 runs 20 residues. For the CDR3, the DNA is TGTGCCAGCAGCCAAGCACCAGTCCACACTAGCGGGAGTGGTGTCCACATTCAGTACTTC. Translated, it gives CASSQAPVHTSGSGVHIQYF.

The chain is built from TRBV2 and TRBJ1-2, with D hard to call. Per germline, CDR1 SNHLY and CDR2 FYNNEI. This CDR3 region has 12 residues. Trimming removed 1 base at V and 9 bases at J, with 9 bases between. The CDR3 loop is CASSEDLVCYTF. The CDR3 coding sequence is TGTGCCAGCAGTGAAGACCTCGTTTGCTACACCTTC.

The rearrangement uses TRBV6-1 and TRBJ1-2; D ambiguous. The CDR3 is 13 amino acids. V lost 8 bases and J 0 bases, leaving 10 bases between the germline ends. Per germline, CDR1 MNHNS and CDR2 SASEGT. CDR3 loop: CASGNPTNYGYTF. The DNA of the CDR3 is TGTGCCAGCGGGAATCCAACTAACTATGGCTACACCTTC.

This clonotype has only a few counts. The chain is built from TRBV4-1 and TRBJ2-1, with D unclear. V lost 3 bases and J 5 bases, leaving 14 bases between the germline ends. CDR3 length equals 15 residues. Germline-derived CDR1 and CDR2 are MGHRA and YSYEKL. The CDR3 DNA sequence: TGCGCCAGCAGCCACCCCGCTCGAAGGGACAATGAGCAGTTCTTC. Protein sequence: CASSHPARRDNEQFF.